This TCR beta chain appears in the sequencing data of a study of blood T cell repertoires in COVID-19. Study-level background: COVID-19 samples from acute and convalescent phases originated in the United States, Italy and Spain. T cells, B-cell-depleted T cells, or PBMCs provided the cDNA or gDNA that served as material.

Regarding this clone: The same CDR3 also results from other DNA sequences found in this sample.

The junction had 3 bases not matched to a gene; V was cut back by 4 bases and J by 6 bases. The CDR3 loop spans 14 amino acids. Germline V gene data show CDR1 as KGHSH and CDR2 as LQKENI. Authors' processing steps: The authors estimated nucleated cell counts from reference gene primer amplification. The protocol was immunoSEQ multiplex PCR, while the TCRdb copy is restricted to in-frame clones and leaves out a portion. The V and J calls and the clone size are those of that table, but D and trimming were determined from the DNA. This sample has fewer than 500,000 clones, with 70% to 90% found just once.

The chain links TRBV18 to TRBJ1-6; 7 bases match TRBD1. The receptor comes from a woman aged 30 to 39 with active or convalescent COVID-19. The sequencing input was peripheral blood. The CDR3 loop reads CASSRQGGNSPLHF. Here the CDR3 DNA reads TGTGCCAGCTCACGACAGGGCGGTAATTCACCCCTCCACTTT.